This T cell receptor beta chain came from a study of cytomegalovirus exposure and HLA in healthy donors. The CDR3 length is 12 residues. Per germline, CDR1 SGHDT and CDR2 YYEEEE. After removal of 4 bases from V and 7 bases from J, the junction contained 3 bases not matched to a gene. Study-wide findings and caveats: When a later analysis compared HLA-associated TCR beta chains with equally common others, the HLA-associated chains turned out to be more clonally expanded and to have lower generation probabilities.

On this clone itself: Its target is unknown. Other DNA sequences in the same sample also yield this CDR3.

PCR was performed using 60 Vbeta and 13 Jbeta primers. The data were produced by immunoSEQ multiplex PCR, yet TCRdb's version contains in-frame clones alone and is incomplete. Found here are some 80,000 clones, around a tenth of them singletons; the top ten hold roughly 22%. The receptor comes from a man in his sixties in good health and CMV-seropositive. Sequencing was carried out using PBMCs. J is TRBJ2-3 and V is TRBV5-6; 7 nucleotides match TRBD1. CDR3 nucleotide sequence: TGTGCCAGCAGCAGACAGGGAAATACGCAGTATTTT. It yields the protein CASSRQGNTQYF.